This TCR beta chain was recovered during a study of T-cell memory formation after mild COVID-19. With respect to this clonotype: The antigen remains unidentified.

Study conclusions and caveats: Cross-reactive memory appears to have joined, as suggested by some responding clones showing up in pre-infection memory.

One entry per CDR3 protein, called by TCRdb with MiXCR from the 5' RACE reads. The table includes 300,000 to 400,000 distinct CDR3 sequences, 25% to 30% detected once. Looked up from germline, CDR1 is SGHRS and CDR2 is YFSETQ. V lost 0 bases to trimming and J lost 0 bases; unmatched junction nucleotides: 8. CDR3 length: 18 amino acids. The chain employs TRBV5-1 and TRBJ2-1; 8 nucleotides align to TRBD2. This clonotype originated in an adult woman who had mild COVID-19 (a few samples of this study predate the infection). Cell type and time point are not known. What was sequenced was PBMCs or a T cell subset sorted from them (not recorded which). Written as DNA, the CDR3 is TGCGCCAGCAGCTTGGTCCTAGCGGGCATCAGCTCCTACAATGAGCAGTTCTTC. Translation: CASSLVLAGISSYNEQFF.